A selection of T cell receptor beta chains follows, all from one sample in a study of T cell clones after liver transplantation. The data were produced by immunoSEQ multiplex PCR, yet TCRdb's version contains in-frame clones alone and is incomplete. The table has some 9,000 clones, about 75% seen once. Sample: CD8+ T cells from blood, taken before liver transplant. The receptors derive from a human donor who received a liver transplant. The CDR3 runs from the conserved cysteine through the conserved F or W. The D gene is left open where the match is weak. Only some rows state a clone size, as once, few, many or a class for expanded clones.

>TRBV11-2|TRBJ2-3|TRBD2|-
CASSSGTSSTDTQYF
TGTGCCAGCAGCTCGGGGACTAGCAGCACAGATACGCAGTATTTT
>TRBV5-1|TRBJ2-7|-|-
CASTSLGGEQYF
TGCGCCAGCACCAGCCTAGGAGGCGAGCAGTACTTC
>TRBV7-9|TRBJ2-3|-|-
CASSPQEPGLTDTQYF
TGTGCCAGCAGCCCCCAGGAGCCCGGTCTCACAGATACGCAGTATTTT
>TRBV7-2|TRBJ2-6|-|-
CASSLIPSGANVLTF
TGTGCCAGCAGCTTAATCCCCTCTGGGGCCAACGTCCTGACTTTC
>TRBV6-4|TRBJ2-3|TRBD2|-
CASSSGGATDTQYF
TGTGCCAGCAGTAGCGGGGGGGCCACAGATACGCAGTATTTT
>TRBV6-1|TRBJ2-7|TRBD1|once
CASSEEETGGYEQYF
TGTGCCAGCAGTGAAGAGGAGACAGGGGGCTACGAGCAGTACTTC
>TRBV6-1|TRBJ1-5|-|few
CASMVDGSNQPQHF
TGTGCCAGCATGGTCGACGGTAGCAATCAGCCCCAGCATTTT
>TRBV4-1|TRBJ1-1|-|-
CASSQGAGMINTEAFF
TGCGCCAGCAGCCAAGGTGCGGGAATGATAAACACTGAAGCTTTCTTT
>TRBV10-2|TRBJ2-7|TRBD1|-
CAGASGQSYEQYF
TGCGCTGGTGCTTCGGGACAGTCCTACGAGCAGTACTTC
>TRBV6-6|TRBJ2-5|-|-
CASSYLFLAQETQYF
TGTGCCAGCAGTTACCTATTTTTGGCCCAAGAGACCCAGTACTTC
>TRBV7-6|TRBJ2-7|-|-
CASSLASTDYEQYF
TGTGCCAGCAGCTTAGCTTCGACAGACTACGAGCAGTACTTC